This is a list of T cell receptor beta chains from one sample in a study of cytomegalovirus exposure and HLA in healthy donors. The method was immunoSEQ multiplex PCR; TCRdb's version includes in-frame clones alone and lacks a portion of them. The clone table shows 200,000 to 250,000 clones, with the ten largest holding around 0.95%. Sequenced input: PBMCs. These receptors were taken from a young woman in good health and CMV-seropositive. The CDR3 runs from the conserved cysteine through the conserved F or W. A D gene is named only where the DNA matches it firmly.

>.|13|TRBJ1-1|TRBV2
TGTGCCAGCAGTGAAGGTCCTAACACTGAAGCTTTCTTT
CASSEGPNTEAFF
>.|15|TRBJ1-5|TRBV2
TGTGCCAGCAGTACAGGCGGAGATAGCAATCAGCCCCAGCATTTT
CASSTGGDSNQPQHF
>.|14|TRBJ2-7|TRBV7-6
TGTGCCAGCAGCCCCCCGGGACAATGGTACGAGCAGTACTTC
CASSPPGQWYEQYF
>TRBD1|14|TRBJ1-1|TRBV5-6
TGTGCCAGCAGCTTATGGACAGGTCTCCCTGAAGCTTTCTTT
CASSLWTGLPEAFF
>.|17|TRBJ1-4|TRBV7-2
TGTGCCAGCAGCTTAGTATTCCGACAGGCCCTTAATGAAAAACTGTTTTTT
CASSLVFRQALNEKLFF
>.|14|TRBJ2-3|TRBV2
TGTGCCAGCGGGGGAGGAGGGCACACAGATACGCAGTATTTT
CASGGGGHTDTQYF
>TRBD1|14|TRBJ1-4|TRBV18
TGTGCCAGCTTACCGGGACAGGGTTATGAAAAACTGTTTTTT
CASLPGQGYEKLFF
>TRBD1|14|TRBJ1-2|TRBV5-1
TGCGCCAGCAGCTCTCTGACAGGGGGCTATGACTACACCTTC
CASSSLTGGYDYTF
>TRBD1|14|TRBJ2-7|TRBV6-4
TGTGCCAGCAGTGTTGGACAGGGGGACTACGAGCAGTACTTC
CASSVGQGDYEQYF
>.|14|TRBJ2-7|TRBV6-1
TGTGCCAGCAGGGAGGGACCCGTCGGCGGCGAGCAGTACTTC
CASREGPVGGEQYF
>TRBD1|14|TRBJ2-7|TRBV5-6
TGTGCCAGCAGCCTAGGACAGGGGGCCTACGAGCAGTACTTC
CASSLGQGAYEQYF
>.|15|TRBJ2-5|TRBV15
TGTGCCACCAGCAGAGATCGGAAGCGGCAAGAGACCCAGTACTTC
CATSRDRKRQETQYF
>.|14|TRBJ1-3|TRBV5-6
TGTGCCAGCAGCTTACCAGGGTTTGGAAACACCATATATTTT
CASSLPGFGNTIYF
>.|17|TRBJ2-6|TRBV4-1
TGCGCCAGCAGCCAGTCGGAGGCCCCCTCTGGGGCCAACGTCCTGACTTTC
CASSQSEAPSGANVLTF
>.|13|TRBJ1-1|TRBV2
TGTGCCAGCACTCGGGGACAGAACACTGAAGCTTTCTTT
CASTRGQNTEAFF
>.|14|TRBJ2-3|TRBV5-1
TGCGCCAGCACCAAAGGACAGAGCACAGATACGCAGTATTTT
CASTKGQSTDTQYF
>.|15|TRBJ2-7|TRBV6-5
TGTGCCAGCAGTTACCGCGGGGGCGGCACCTACGAGCAGTACTTC
CASSYRGGGTYEQYF
>.|16|TRBJ2-3|TRBV27
TGTGCCAGCAGTCCCCTTGGGGCAAGGGTGGCAGATACGCAGTATTTT
CASSPLGARVADTQYF
>TRBD2|16|TRBJ2-3|TRBV6-1
TGTGCCAGCAGTGAAAGGCCAGCGGGGAGCACAGATACGCAGTATTTT
CASSERPAGSTDTQYF
>TRBD2|14|TRBJ2-5|TRBV27
TGTGCCAGCAGTCCTAGCGGGGGGGATGAGACCCAGTACTTC
CASSPSGGDETQYF
>TRBD1|14|TRBJ2-7|TRBV7-8
TGTGCCAGCAGCTTTGGACAGGGGGCAAACGAGCAGTACTTC
CASSFGQGANEQYF
>.|15|TRBJ1-6|TRBV2
TGTGCCAGCAGTGTTAGTTCCAGGGCTAATTCACCCCTCCACTTT
CASSVSSRANSPLHF
>.|12|TRBJ2-7|TRBV29-1
TGCAGCGTTGAGGGCAGCAACTACGAGCAGTACTTC
CSVEGSNYEQYF
>.|15|TRBJ2-1|TRBV11-2
TGTGCCAGCAGCATCACTAGGAGGGGCCTCAATGAGCAGTTCTTC
CASSITRRGLNEQFF
>.|14|TRBJ2-7|TRBV6-5
TGTGCCAGCAGTTACTCAGAGGTTCAGAACGAGCAGTACTTC
CASSYSEVQNEQYF
>.|15|TRBJ1-1|TRBV5-1
TGCGCCAGCAGCGAATACAGGGTCCAAGGTACTGAAGCTTTCTTT
CASSEYRVQGTEAFF
>.|15|TRBJ1-5|TRBV2
TGTGCCAGCAGTGAAGGTACTAATTTTCGTTTGCCCCAGCATTTT
CASSEGTNFRLPQHF
>.|15|TRBJ1-5|TRBV19
TGTGCCAGTAGTATAAATGGACACCCCAATCAGCCCCAGCATTTT
CASSINGHPNQPQHF
>.|13|TRBJ2-7|TRBV6-1
TGTGCCAGCAGTGAAGGAGGAACCTACGAGCAGTACTTC
CASSEGGTYEQYF
>.|15|TRBJ2-7|TRBV7-6
TGTGCCAGCAGCTTAGGAGGACAGCCCTTGTCCGAGCAGTACTTC
CASSLGGQPLSEQYF
>.|13|TRBJ1-4|TRBV28
TGTGCCAGCAGTTACGGGAGCGATGAAAAACTGTTTTTT
CASSYGSDEKLFF
>.|14|TRBJ2-3|TRBV7-9
TGTGCCAGCAGCTTAGGGTCAGGGATTGATACGCAGTATTTT
CASSLGSGIDTQYF
>TRBD1|15|TRBJ2-7|TRBV4-1
TGCGCCAGCAGCCAAGCCGGGACAGGGGTTCTCGAGCAGTACTTC
CASSQAGTGVLEQYF
>TRBD1|12|TRBJ1-1|TRBV23-1
TGCGCCAGCAGTCGGACAGGGTGCGGAGCTTTCTTT
CASSRTGCGAFF
>.|14|TRBJ1-3|TRBV28
TGTGCCAGCAGTTTATCGAGCTCTGGAAACACCATATATTTT
CASSLSSSGNTIYF
>TRBD2|14|TRBJ2-5|TRBV9
TGTGCCAGCAGCAGCCGGACTAGCCAAGAGACCCAGTACTTC
CASSSRTSQETQYF
>.|15|TRBJ2-7|TRBV28
TGTGCCAGCAGTTTAGTGGGAGGTTACCCCTACGAGCAGTACTTC
CASSLVGGYPYEQYF
>TRBD2|13|TRBJ2-3|TRBV9
TGTGCCAGCAGTACTAGCGTCGAAGATACGCAGTATTTT
CASSTSVEDTQYF
>.|15|TRBJ1-2|TRBV18
TGTGCCAGCTCAACCTCGACGGGATCTAACTATGGCTACACCTTC
CASSTSTGSNYGYTF
>TRBD1|16|TRBJ1-1|TRBV18
TGTGCCAGCTCACCCTGGCCCCCCAGGGGGTACACTGAAGCTTTCTTT
CASSPWPPRGYTEAFF
>.|14|TRBJ2-5|TRBV4-3
TGCGCCAGCAGCCCTTCTCGGAGGGTGGAGACCCAGTACTTC
CASSPSRRVETQYF
>TRBD1|19|TRBJ1-1|TRBV7-6
TGTGCCAGCAGTCGCTCCCCACTTATGCTGACAGGGAAAACCACTGAAGCTTTCTTT
CASSRSPLMLTGKTTEAFF
>.|14|TRBJ1-3|TRBV2
TGTGCCAGCAGTGGGGGGGGAGCCCTAGCCACCATATATTTT
CASSGGGALATIYF